This TCR beta chain was identified in a study of CD8+ T cells in alopecia areata. Whole-study context: Treated patients took oral tofacitinib at 5 to 10 mg twice daily. Tofacitinib lasted 6 to 18 months, then 6 months off drug. Study-wide points: Lesional scalp, especially alopecia totalis/universalis, showed higher clonality than normal scalp. Scalp clonality, along with expanded CD8+ clones among the top 100, was significantly decreased by tofacitinib.

Sequencing templates came from extracted RNA that was reverse transcribed into cDNA. This table comes from immunoSEQ multiplex PCR, and its TCRdb copy is limited to in-frame clones, with some not included. The table lists 95,000 to 120,000 clones, roughly three fifths of them singletons. Treatment given: oral pan-JAK inhibitor, 5-10 mg twice daily. As regards this clone: Its antigen remains unidentified.

Germline-derived CDR1 and CDR2 are SEHNR and FQNEAQ (reference sequence). Trimming took 3 bases from V and 5 from J; bases not matched to a gene: 3. This CDR3 spans 13 amino acids. The rearrangement links TRBV7-9 to TRBJ2-5; 7 bases map to TRBD1. The origin of this receptor is a human donor with alopecia areata. Sequencing was performed on CD4+ T cells sorted from blood, taken at week 24, from a patient treated with tofacitinib. The CDR3 coding sequence is TGTGCCAGCAGCTTGCGACAGGGCGAGACCCAGTACTTC. Protein: CASSLRQGETQYF.